The 5 T cell receptor beta chains below all came from one sample that was sequenced in a study of lung T cells in sarcoidosis with Löfgren's syndrome. TCRdb re-called the reads with MiXCR, one entry per CDR3 protein. Of fewer than 25,000 distinct CDR3 sequences in the sample, around 20% were seen once. The sequencing input was CD4+ T cells from bronchoalveolar lavage. These receptors were obtained from a human donor with sarcoidosis (Löfgren's syndrome or another form), or a control subject (not recorded which).

The table lists this clonotype with many counts. The gene calls are TRBV28 and TRBJ2-5; no firm D call. V was clipped by 3 bases and J by 5 bases, with 10 bases between them. This CDR3 is 13 amino acids long. Germline CDR1 is MDHEN and CDR2 is SYDVKM. In DNA, the CDR3 is TGTGCCAGCAGTTTCCAGTCCGGGGAGACCCAGTACTTC. Translating it yields CASSFQSGETQYF.

In its sample, this clonotype was seen a few times. The rearrangement joins TRBV2 to TRBJ1-1, with no clear D. Per germline, CDR1 SNHLY and CDR2 FYNNEI. The V gene lost 4 bases and the J gene lost 4 bases, with 10 bases spanning the gap. The length of the CDR3 is 13 residues. The CDR3 DNA reads TGTGCCAGCAGTGGGGTCCGGGGCACTGAAGCTTTCTTT. Translation gives CASSGVRGTEAFF.

Turning to this clonotype: A much bigger clone sits one base away, suggesting this may be a read error. The chain uses TRBV7-2 and TRBJ2-1, with D possibly called TRBD1 or TRBD2 (5 bases each). Looked up from germline, CDR1 is SGHTA and CDR2 is FQGNSA. CDR3 length: 15 residues. This CDR3 is CASRATGRSYNGQFF. The CDR3 nucleotides read TGTGCCAGCAGAGCGACGGGACGGTCCTACAATGGGCAGTTCTTC.

Ten or more counts support this clonotype. J is TRBJ2-1 and V is TRBV12-3 or TRBV12-4; D is undetermined. The ends were cut back, 7 bases at V and 7 bases at J, with 11 bases in the middle. The CDR3 sequence is 12 residues long. The chain's CDR3 is CASNLDGNEQFF. The CDR3 nucleotides read TGTGCCAGCAACCTGGATGGTAATGAGCAGTTCTTC.

The V gene is TRBV18, the J gene TRBJ1-5; no firm D call. The CDR3 contains 15 residues. V was cut by 6 bases and J by 4 bases, with 16 bases left in between. Looked up from germline, CDR1 is KGHSH and CDR2 is LQKENI. The CDR3 protein is CASSPGSLLNQPQHF. The CDR3 coding sequence is TGTGCCAGCTCCCCGGGATCCCTCCTGAATCAGCCCCAGCATTTT.